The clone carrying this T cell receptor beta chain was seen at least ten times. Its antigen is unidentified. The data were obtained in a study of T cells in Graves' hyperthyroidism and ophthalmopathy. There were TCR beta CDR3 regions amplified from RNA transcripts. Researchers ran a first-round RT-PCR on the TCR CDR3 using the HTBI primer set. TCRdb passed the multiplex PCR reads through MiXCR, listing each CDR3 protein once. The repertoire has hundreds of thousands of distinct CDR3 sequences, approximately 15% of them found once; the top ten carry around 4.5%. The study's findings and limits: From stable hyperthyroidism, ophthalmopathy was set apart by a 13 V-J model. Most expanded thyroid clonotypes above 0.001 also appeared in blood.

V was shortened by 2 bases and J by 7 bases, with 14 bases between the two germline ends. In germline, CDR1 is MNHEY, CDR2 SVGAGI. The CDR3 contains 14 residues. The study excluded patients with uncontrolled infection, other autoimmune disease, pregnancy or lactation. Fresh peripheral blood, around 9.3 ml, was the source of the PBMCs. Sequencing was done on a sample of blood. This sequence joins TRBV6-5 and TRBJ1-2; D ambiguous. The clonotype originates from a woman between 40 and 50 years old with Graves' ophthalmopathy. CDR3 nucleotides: TGTGCCAGCAGTTACCTGGACGGGTCTGGTGGCTACACCTTC. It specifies CASSYLDGSGGYTF.